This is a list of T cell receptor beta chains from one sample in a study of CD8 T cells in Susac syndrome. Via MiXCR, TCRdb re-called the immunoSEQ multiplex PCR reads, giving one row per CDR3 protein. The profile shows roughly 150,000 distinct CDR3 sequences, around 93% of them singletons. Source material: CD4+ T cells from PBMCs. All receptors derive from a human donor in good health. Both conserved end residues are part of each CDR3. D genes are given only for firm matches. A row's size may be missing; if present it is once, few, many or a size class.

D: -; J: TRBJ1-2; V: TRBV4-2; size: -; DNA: TGTGCCAGCAGCCAGGGGAAGGGGGGAAAAGACTATGGCTACACCTTC; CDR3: CASSQGKGGKDYGYTF
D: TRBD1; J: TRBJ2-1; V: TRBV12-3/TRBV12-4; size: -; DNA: TGTGCCAGCAGTACTGCCGGGACAGGGTACAATGAGCAGTTCTTC; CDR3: CASSTAGTGYNEQFF
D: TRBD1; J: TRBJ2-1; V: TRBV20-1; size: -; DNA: TGCAGTGCTTTGGACAGGGTGGGCTACAATGAGCAGTTCTTC; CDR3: CSALDRVGYNEQFF
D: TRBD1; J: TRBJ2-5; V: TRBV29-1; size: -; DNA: TGCAGCGCGGGACAGGATCAAGAGACCCAGTACTTC; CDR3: CSAGQDQETQYF
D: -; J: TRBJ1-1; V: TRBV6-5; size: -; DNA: TGTGCCAGCAGTTACAGTACAGACGGCGGTGGGGCTTTCTTT; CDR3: CASSYSTDGGGAFF
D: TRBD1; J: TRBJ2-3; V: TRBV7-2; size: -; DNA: TGTGCCAGCAGCTCTCAGACAGGGCCCACAGATACGCAGTATTTT; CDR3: CASSSQTGPTDTQYF
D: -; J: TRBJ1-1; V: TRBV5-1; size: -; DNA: TGCGCCAGCAGCTTGGAGGGCCAGGGAAACACTGAAGCTTTCTTT; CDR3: CASSLEGQGNTEAFF
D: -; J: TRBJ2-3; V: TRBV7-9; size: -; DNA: TGTGCCAGCAGCTTACTTGTCGATACGCAGTATTTT; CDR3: CASSLLVDTQYF
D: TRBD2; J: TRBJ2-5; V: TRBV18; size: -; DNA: TGTGCCAGCTCACCAACACAAGGCTCTAGCGGGGGGCCTCAAGAGACCCAGTACTTC; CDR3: CASSPTQGSSGGPQETQYF
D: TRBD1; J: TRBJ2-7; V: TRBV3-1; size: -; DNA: TGTGCCAGCAGCCAAGATCTAGGACAGGGAAGCGAGCAGTACTTC; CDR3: CASSQDLGQGSEQYF
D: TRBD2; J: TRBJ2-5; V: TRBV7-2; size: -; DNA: TGTGCCAGCAGCCAAGCCCCTAGCGGGGGGGAGGGAGAGACCCAGTACTTC; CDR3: CASSQAPSGGEGETQYF
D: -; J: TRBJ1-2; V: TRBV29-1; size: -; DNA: TGCAGCGTTGGAAGCCCCTATGGCTACACCTTC; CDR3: CSVGSPYGYTF
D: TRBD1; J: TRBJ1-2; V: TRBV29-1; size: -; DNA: TGCAGCGCCGAAACAGGGGTTGGCTACACCTTC; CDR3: CSAETGVGYTF
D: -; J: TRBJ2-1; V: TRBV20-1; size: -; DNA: TGCAGTGCTAGAGATCCCCGGGATGAGCAGTTCTTC; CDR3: CSARDPRDEQFF
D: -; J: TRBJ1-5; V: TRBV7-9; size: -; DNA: TGTGCCAGCAGCCCCGGCACGGCCCCAAATCAGCCCCAGCATTTT; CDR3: CASSPGTAPNQPQHF
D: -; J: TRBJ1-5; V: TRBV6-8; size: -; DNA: TGTGCCAGCAGTGGCCCTACATGGGATAGCAATCAGCCCCAGCATTTT; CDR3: CASSGPTWDSNQPQHF
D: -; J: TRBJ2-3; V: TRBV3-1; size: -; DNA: TGTGCCAGCAGCCAGGAGACAATCGATACGCAGTATTTT; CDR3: CASSQETIDTQYF
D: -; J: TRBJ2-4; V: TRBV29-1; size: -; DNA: TGCAGCGTTGTTGGGGGAAACATTCAGTACTTC; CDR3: CSVVGGNIQYF
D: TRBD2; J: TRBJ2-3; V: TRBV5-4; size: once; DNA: TGTGCCAGCAGCTTGGCCCTAGCGGGGGTAACAGATACGCAGTATTTT; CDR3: CASSLALAGVTDTQYF
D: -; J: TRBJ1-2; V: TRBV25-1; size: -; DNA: TGTGCCAGCAGTCATCTGGACGGGGCCGGGGTTTTGTATGGCTACACCTTC; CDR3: CASSHLDGAGVLYGYTF
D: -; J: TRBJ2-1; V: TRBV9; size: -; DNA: TGTGCCAGCAGCGCACAGGGCTCCCGATCATACAATGAGCAGTTCTTC; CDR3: CASSAQGSRSYNEQFF
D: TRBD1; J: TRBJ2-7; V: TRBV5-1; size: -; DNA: TGCGCCAGCAGCTTGGGGACAGGCACCCTTTCCTACGAGCAGTACTTC; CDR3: CASSLGTGTLSYEQYF
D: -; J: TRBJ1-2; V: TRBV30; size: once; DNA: TGTGCCTGGAGTGGAGGTAGCCCTTTCTACACCTTC; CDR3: CAWSGGSPFYTF
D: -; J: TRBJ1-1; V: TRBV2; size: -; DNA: TGTGCCAGCAGTGTTTCCGAATGGAACACTGAAGCTTTCTTT; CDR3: CASSVSEWNTEAFF
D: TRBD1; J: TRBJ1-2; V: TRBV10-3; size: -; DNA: TGTGCCATCAGTGAGGACAGGGAGGGCTATGGCTACACCTTC; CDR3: CAISEDREGYGYTF
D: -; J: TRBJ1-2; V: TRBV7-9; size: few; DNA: TGTGCCAGCAGCCCCGGGGTCTATGGCTACACCTTC; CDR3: CASSPGVYGYTF
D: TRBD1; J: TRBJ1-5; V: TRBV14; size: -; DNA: TGTGCCAGCAGCCAACTCGGACAGGGTCGCAATCAGCCCCAGCATTTT; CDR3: CASSQLGQGRNQPQHF
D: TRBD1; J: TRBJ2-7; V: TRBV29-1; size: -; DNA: TGCAGCGTTGTCAGGGGGTACGAGCAGTACTTC; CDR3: CSVVRGYEQYF
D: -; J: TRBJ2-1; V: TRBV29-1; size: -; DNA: TGCAGCGCCGAAACTGTTAACTCCTACAATGAGCAGTTCTTC; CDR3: CSAETVNSYNEQFF
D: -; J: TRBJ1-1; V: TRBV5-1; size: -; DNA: TGCGCCAGCAGCTTGGGTAGGGCGAACACTGAAGCTTTCTTT; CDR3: CASSLGRANTEAFF
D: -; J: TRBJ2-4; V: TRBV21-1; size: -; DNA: TGTGCCAGCAGCCGAACCCCCGACCGAAAAAACATTCAGTACTTC; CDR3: CASSRTPDRKNIQYF
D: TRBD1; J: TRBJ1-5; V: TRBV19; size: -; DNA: TGTGCCAGTAGTCCGCGACAGGGGTATCAGCCCCAGCATTTT; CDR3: CASSPRQGYQPQHF
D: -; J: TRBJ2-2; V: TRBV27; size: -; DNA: TGTGCCAGCAGTTTCACAGAGCCCGGGGAGCTGTTTTTT; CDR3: CASSFTEPGELFF
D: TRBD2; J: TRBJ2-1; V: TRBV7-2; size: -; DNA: TGTGCCAGCGGGGCTAGCGGTAACAATGAGCAGTTCTTC; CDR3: CASGASGNNEQFF
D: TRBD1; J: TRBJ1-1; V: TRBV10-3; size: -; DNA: TGTGCCATCGGGCAGGGGGAGAACACTGAAGCTTTCTTT; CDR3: CAIGQGENTEAFF
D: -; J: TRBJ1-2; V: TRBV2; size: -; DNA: TGTGCCAGCAGTGAAGAGCGGGTACCCTATGGCTACACCTTC; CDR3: CASSEERVPYGYTF
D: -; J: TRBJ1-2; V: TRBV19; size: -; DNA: TGTGCCAGTAGTATTCAGGAATCAGACTATGGCTACACCTTC; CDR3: CASSIQESDYGYTF
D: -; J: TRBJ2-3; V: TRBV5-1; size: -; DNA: TGCGCCGGGTCGGAGGGGGACCCTAGCACAGATACGCAGTATTTT; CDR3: CAGSEGDPSTDTQYF
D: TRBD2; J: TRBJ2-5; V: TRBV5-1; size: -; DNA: TGCGCCAGCAGCTGGAGCGGGGGCCAAGAGACCCAGTACTTC; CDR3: CASSWSGGQETQYF
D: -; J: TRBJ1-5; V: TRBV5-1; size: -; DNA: TGCGCCAGCAGCTTGGGGACGGGGGTTGGAAGTCAGCCCCAGCATTTT; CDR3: CASSLGTGVGSQPQHF
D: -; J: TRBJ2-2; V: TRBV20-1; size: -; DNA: TGCAGTGCATCTGGCTGGGGGCATCAGGCCGGGGAGCTGTTTTTT; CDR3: CSASGWGHQAGELFF
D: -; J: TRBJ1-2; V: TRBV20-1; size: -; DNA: TGCAGTGCTAGAGATTTGGTCGGGGGGGGCTACACCTTC; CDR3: CSARDLVGGGYTF
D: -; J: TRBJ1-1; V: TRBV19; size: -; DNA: TGTGCCAGCTCCTGGGCGATGAACACTGAAGCTTTCTTT; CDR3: CASSWAMNTEAFF
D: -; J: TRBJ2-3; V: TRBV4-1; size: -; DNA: TGCGCCAGCAGCCCCCCGGGTAGAAGAGATACGCAGTATTTT; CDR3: CASSPPGRRDTQYF
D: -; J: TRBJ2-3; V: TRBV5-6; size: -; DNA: TGTGCCAGCAGCTTAAGAGGGAAGGATACGCAGTATTTT; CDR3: CASSLRGKDTQYF
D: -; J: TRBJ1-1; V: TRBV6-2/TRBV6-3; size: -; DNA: TGTGCCAGCAGGGAGGGGTCCTTGGGGGCTTTCTTT; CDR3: CASREGSLGAFF
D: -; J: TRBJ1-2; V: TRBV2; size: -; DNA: TGTGCCAGCGTACTAAACAGGGAGTTCTATGGCTACACCTTC; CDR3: CASVLNREFYGYTF
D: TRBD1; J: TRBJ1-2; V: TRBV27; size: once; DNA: TGTGCCAGCAGTTATGACAGGGGGCATGCCTATGGCTACACCTTC; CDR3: CASSYDRGHAYGYTF
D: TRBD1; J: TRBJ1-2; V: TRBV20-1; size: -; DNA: TGCAGTGTAAACAGGGGGCTGGACTATGGCTACACCTTC; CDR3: CSVNRGLDYGYTF
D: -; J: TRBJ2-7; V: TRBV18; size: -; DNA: TGTGCCAGCTCCTCAACGTCCGACAGTCCCGAGCAGTACTTC; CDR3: CASSSTSDSPEQYF
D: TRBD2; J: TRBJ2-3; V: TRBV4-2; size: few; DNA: TGTGCCAGCAGCCCGGGGACTAGCGGGGGCACAGATACGCAGTATTTT; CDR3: CASSPGTSGGTDTQYF
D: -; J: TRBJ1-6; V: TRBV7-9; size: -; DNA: TGTGCCAGCAGCTTAGGCCAGAGGAATTCACCCCTCCACTTT; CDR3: CASSLGQRNSPLHF
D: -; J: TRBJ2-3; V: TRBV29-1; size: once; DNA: TGCAGCGTTGTAGGACAAAAACGACGAGATACGCAGTATTTT; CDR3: CSVVGQKRRDTQYF
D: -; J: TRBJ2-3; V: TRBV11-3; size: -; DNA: TGTGCCAGCAGCTCATCCCGCCGGGGAGATACGCAGTATTTT; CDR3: CASSSSRRGDTQYF
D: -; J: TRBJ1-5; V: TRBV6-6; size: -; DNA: TGTGCCACCTCGTTCCAGGGAAAAAGTCAGCCCCAGCATTTT; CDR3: CATSFQGKSQPQHF
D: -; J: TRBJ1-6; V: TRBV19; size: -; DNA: TGTGCCAGTAGTATGTGGGGTTCACCCCTCCACTTT; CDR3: CASSMWGSPLHF
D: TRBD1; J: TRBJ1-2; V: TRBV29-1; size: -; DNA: TGCAGCGCCGACAGGGACGGCTACACCTTC; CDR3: CSADRDGYTF
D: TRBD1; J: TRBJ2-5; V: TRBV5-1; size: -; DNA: TGCGCCAGCAGCTTCGACAGGGGGGAGACCCAGTACTTC; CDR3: CASSFDRGETQYF
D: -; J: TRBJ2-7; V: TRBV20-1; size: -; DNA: TGCAGTGCTTACGACATCACAGCCTACGAGCAGTACTTC; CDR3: CSAYDITAYEQYF